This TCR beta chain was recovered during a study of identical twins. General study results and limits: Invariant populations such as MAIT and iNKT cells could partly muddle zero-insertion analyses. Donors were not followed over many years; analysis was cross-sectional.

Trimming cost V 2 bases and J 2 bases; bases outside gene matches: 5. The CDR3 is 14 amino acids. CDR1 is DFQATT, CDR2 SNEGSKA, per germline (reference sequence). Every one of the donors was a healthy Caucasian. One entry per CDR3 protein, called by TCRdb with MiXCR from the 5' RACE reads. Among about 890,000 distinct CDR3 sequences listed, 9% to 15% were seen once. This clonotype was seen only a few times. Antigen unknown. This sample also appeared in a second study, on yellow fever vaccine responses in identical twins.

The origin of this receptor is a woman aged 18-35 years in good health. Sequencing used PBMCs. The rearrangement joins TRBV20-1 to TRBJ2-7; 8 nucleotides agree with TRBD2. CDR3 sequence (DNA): TGCAGTGCTAGAATTCGCGGGGGGACCTACGAGCAGTACTTC. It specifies CSARIRGGTYEQYF.